The 14 T cell receptor beta chains below all came from one sample that was sequenced in a study of blood T cell repertoires in COVID-19. The repertoire was sequenced with immunoSEQ multiplex PCR; TCRdb's copy has only in-frame clones and lacks some. This repertoire shows around 200,000 clones, about 85% found once; its top ten account for around 5%. The sequenced material came from peripheral blood. These receptors originate from a woman at least 80 years old with acute or convalescent COVID-19.

The chain joins TRBV25-1 to TRBJ1-6; TRBD1 might be the D (5 bases). Germline V gene sequence: CDR1 MGHDK, CDR2 SYGVNS. The V end was cut by 8 bases, the J end by 5 bases, with 13 bases between. This CDR3 has 14 amino acids. The CDR3 loop reads CASDRGANNSPLHF. The DNA for the CDR3 is TGTGCCAGCGACCGCGGGGCCAATAATTCACCCCTCCACTTT.

The V call is TRBV7-6, the J call TRBJ2-3; D is perhaps TRBD2 (7 bases). Looked up from germline, CDR1 is SGHVS and CDR2 is FNYEAQ. V was trimmed by 3 bases and J by 4 bases, leaving 23 bases between them. The CDR3 sequence is 18 residues long. The CDR3 is CASSFGGRRGGVADTQYF. DNA for the CDR3: TGTGCCAGCAGCTTCGGAGGGAGAAGGGGGGGAGTGGCAGATACGCAGTATTTT.

The J gene is TRBJ1-3, the V gene TRBV28; 7 bases are a match to TRBD1. The CDR3 is 15 residues long. V lost 7 bases, J lost 9 bases, and 15 bases stayed unmatched. Looked up from germline, CDR1 is MDHEN and CDR2 is SYDVKM. CDR3 sequence reads: CASTGQARGSGTIYF. CDR3 nucleotides: TGTGCCAGCACTGGACAGGCCCGGGGGTCTGGCACCATATATTTT.

DNA of the CDR3: TGCGCCAGCAGCTTGGCCCGGTCTAGCGGGAGGGAGGCAGATACGCAGTATTTT. Encoded protein: CASSLARSSGREADTQYF. V usage is TRBV5-1 and J usage is TRBJ2-3; the match to TRBD2 covers 12 bases. The CDR3 covers 18 residues. The V gene end was trimmed by 0 bases and the J gene end by 4 bases; junction bases not matched to a gene: 9. CDR1 and CDR2 from the germline V gene are SGHRS and YFSETQ.

This rearrangement joins TRBV5-1 to TRBJ2-7; TRBD2 matches 10 bases. The CDR3 has 14 residues. V shed 3 bases and J 5 bases; nucleotides not matched to a gene: 5. CDR1 SGHRS and CDR2 YFSETQ come from the germline V gene. The CDR3 reads CASSSSGRVNEQYF. The DNA of the CDR3 is TGCGCCAGCAGCTCTAGCGGGAGAGTGAACGAGCAGTACTTC.

The chain combines TRBV30 with TRBJ1-1; 8 nucleotides line up with TRBD1. With V trimmed by 2 bases and J by 4 bases, 9 bases remained unmatched. The CDR3 totals 15 residues. Germline assignment: CDR1 GTSNPN and CDR2 SVGIG (reference sequence). The CDR3 region is CAWSLRTGLGTEAFF. The CDR3 nucleotides read TGTGCCTGGAGTTTAAGGACAGGGCTGGGCACTGAAGCTTTCTTT.

This clone was detected a few times. V gene TRBV3-1 (or the pseudogene TRBV3-2) combines with J gene TRBJ2-2; the match to TRBD1 covers 7 bases. Germline CDR1 and CDR2: LGHDT and YNNKEL (reference sequence). The CDR3 has 15 amino acids. The V segment lost 2 bases and the J segment 2 bases; nucleotides outside the gene matches: 2. CDR3 bases: TGTGCCAGCAGCCAAAGACAGGGAAACACCGGGGAGCTGTTTTTT. This encodes CASSQRQGNTGELFF.

This chain links TRBV5-1 with TRBJ2-2, with TRBD2 matching 7 bases. The CDR3 has 15 residues. Germline V lookup: CDR1 SGHRS, CDR2 YFSETQ. The trim removed 2 bases at V and 7 bases at J, leaving 8 bases unmatched. This CDR3 reads CASSFMAGANGELFF. The CDR3 DNA sequence: TGCGCCAGCAGCTTCATGGCGGGAGCTAACGGGGAGCTGTTTTTT.

This chain links TRBV20-1 with TRBJ2-2; D perhaps matches TRBD2 (5 bases). V dropped 6 bases and J dropped 8 bases, with 10 bases sitting between them. This CDR3 is built from 11 residues. Germline loops: CDR1 DFQATT, CDR2 SNEGSKA (reference sequence). The CDR3 reads CSAPSWGELFF. In nucleotides, the CDR3 is TGCAGTGCCCCTAGCTGGGGGGAGCTGTTTTTT.

V usage is TRBV7-3 and J usage is TRBJ1-5, with 9 bases matching TRBD1. With V trimmed by 5 bases and J by 8 bases, 4 bases remained unmatched. The germline gives CDR1 SGHTA, CDR2 FQGTGA. The CDR3 covers 13 residues. The CDR3 nucleotides are TGTGCCAGCAGCCAGGACAGGGGAGAGCCCCAGCATTTT. Translating gives CASSQDRGEPQHF.

The rearrangement uses TRBV5-1 and TRBJ2-3, with D maybe TRBD1 (6 bases). The CDR3 consists of 17 residues. V was pared by 5 bases and J by 1 base, with 20 bases between. CDR1 is SGHRS, CDR2 YFSETQ, per germline. CDR3 amino acids: CASSGGPRGSGTDTQYF. Here the CDR3 DNA reads TGCGCCAGCAGTGGTGGGCCCAGGGGATCTGGCACAGATACGCAGTATTTT.

This clone was observed once. The V gene is TRBV2, the J gene TRBJ1-1; 7 nucleotides align to TRBD1. Unmatched junction bases numbered 10, after V lost 8 bases and J lost 7 bases. This CDR3 spans 13 amino acids. Germline CDR1 is SNHLY and CDR2 is FYNNEI. CDR3 in amino acids: CASGEQGLYEAFF. The CDR3 DNA sequence: TGTGCCAGCGGGGAACAGGGGCTATATGAAGCTTTCTTT.

V gene TRBV7-8 combines with J gene TRBJ1-2; 12 bases align to TRBD1. Losses at the gene ends were 2 bases for V and 3 bases for J; bases not matched to a gene: 7. Germline V gene sequence: CDR1 SGHVS, CDR2 FQNEAQ. The CDR3 loop spans 17 amino acids. The chain's CDR3 is CASSLMGQGARHYGYTF. The CDR3 bases are TGTGCCAGCAGCTTAATGGGACAGGGGGCCAGACACTATGGCTACACCTTC.

This clone showed up just once. CDR3: CASSGGIFAQHF. The CDR3 nucleotides are TGTGCCAGCAGTGGCGGGATTTTTGCCCAGCATTTT. The chain links TRBV2 to TRBJ1-5; no clear D gene. CDR3 length: 12 residues. Trimming left V 4 bases short and J 11 bases short, with 12 bases between. Germline loops: CDR1 SNHLY, CDR2 FYNNEI. The complete variable domain, with remaining parts taken from reference TRBV2 and TRBJ1-5, reads EPEVTQTPSHQVTQMGQEVILRCVPISNHLYFYWYRQILGQKVEFLVSFYNNEISEKSEIFDDQFSVERPDGSNFTLKIRSTKLEDSAMYFCASSGGIFAQHFGDGTRLSIL.